Sequencing of this T cell receptor (beta chain) was carried out in a study of cytomegalovirus exposure and HLA in healthy donors. Trimming cost V 2 bases and J 2 bases, with 12 bases left between them. CDR3 length: 15 amino acids. Germline assignment: CDR1 KGHSH and CDR2 LQKENI. Primers: 60 Vbeta forward and 13 Jbeta reverse. Sequenced by immunoSEQ multiplex PCR; TCRdb stores in-frame clones only, minus some. The data contain roughly 200,000 clones, around 73% of them singletons. The V call is TRBV18, the J call TRBJ1-2; the D is unclear. This receptor was obtained from a woman aged 25 to 39 in good health and CMV-seropositive. Sequences were obtained from PBMCs. The CDR3 bases are TGTGCCAGCTCACCAACTCTCGCATTCAACTATGGCTACACCTTC. Its translation: CASSPTLAFNYGYTF.